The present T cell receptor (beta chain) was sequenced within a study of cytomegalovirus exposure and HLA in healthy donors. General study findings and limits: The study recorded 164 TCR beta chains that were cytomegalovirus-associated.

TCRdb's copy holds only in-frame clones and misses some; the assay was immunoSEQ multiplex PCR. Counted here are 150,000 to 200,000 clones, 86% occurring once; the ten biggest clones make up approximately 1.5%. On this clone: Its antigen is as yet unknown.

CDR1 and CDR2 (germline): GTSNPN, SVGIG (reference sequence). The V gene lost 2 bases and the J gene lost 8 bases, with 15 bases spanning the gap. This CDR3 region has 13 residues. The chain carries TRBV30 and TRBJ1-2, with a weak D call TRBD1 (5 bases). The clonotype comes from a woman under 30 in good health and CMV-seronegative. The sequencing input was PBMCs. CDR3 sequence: CAWSYEPRGGYTF. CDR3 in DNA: TGTGCCTGGAGTTACGAACCTCGGGGGGGCTACACCTTC.